A single sample is the source of the 28 T cell receptor beta chains below, sequenced in a study of CD8 T cells in ankylosing spondylitis. Findings of the study overall: Ankylosing spondylitis blood appeared to be characterized by a TCR beta motif of 8 or 9 highly homologous variants.

From the 5' RACE reads, TCRdb called clonotypes with MiXCR, one entry per CDR3 protein. The sample consists of 500,000 to 550,000 distinct CDR3 sequences, over 9.5% of them appearing once. These TCRs' antigens remain unknown. The specimen was blood, either unsorted or a sorted T cell fraction (not recorded which). These TCRs come from a male donor with ankylosing spondylitis.

This sequence joins TRBV4-2 and TRBJ2-1, with TRBD2 matching 7 bases. There are 16 residues in the CDR3. CDR1 is LGHNA, CDR2 YNFKEQ, per germline. Trimming at V came to 0 bases and at J to 1 base, leaving 3 bases not matched to a gene. The CDR3 region is CASSQESSGSYNEQFF. In DNA form, the CDR3 reads TGTGCCAGCAGCCAAGAATCTAGCGGATCCTACAATGAGCAGTTCTTC.

In this sample, this clonotype turned up once. A much more abundant neighbour one base away suggests this may be a read error. The rearrangement uses TRBV5-1 and TRBJ2-1, with 11 nucleotides matching TRBD2. The CDR3 extends over 15 amino acids. In germline, CDR1 is SGHRS, CDR2 YFSETQ. This CDR3 reads CASRSGTSGVGEQLF. The CDR3, as DNA: TGCGCCAGCAGGTCCGGGACTAGCGGAGTGGGTGAGCAGCTCTTC.

The chain has TRBV6-1 and TRBJ1-2; the D is unclear. The germline V and J ends were trimmed by 6 bases and 3 bases, with 14 bases remaining between them. Germline V CDR1 and CDR2: MNHNS, SASEGT. This CDR3 region has 14 residues. This CDR3 reads CASRTTTDYYGYTF. The CDR3 DNA follows: TGTGCCAGCAGGACGACTACAGACTACTATGGCTACACCTTC.

This clonotype was counted ten times or more. The chain employs TRBV6-1 and TRBJ2-1; TRBD2 aligns across 7 bases. This CDR3 has 17 amino acids. With V trimmed by 1 base and J by 12 bases, 18 bases remained unmatched. The germline CDR1 and CDR2 sequences are MNHNS and SASEGT. The CDR3 protein is CASSEGSSGFLVSGQFF. Here the CDR3 DNA reads TGTGCCAGCAGTGAAGGGTCTAGCGGCTTTCTTGTATCAGGGCAGTTCTTC.

The rearrangement links TRBV20-1 to TRBJ2-7; unclear D gene. CDR1 and CDR2 (germline): DFQATT, SNEGSKA (reference sequence). The CDR3 loop spans 14 amino acids. Trimming removed 3 bases from V and 5 bases from J, with 17 bases in between. CDR3 in DNA: TGCAGTGCTAGTGAGGACCCCACGCGCCACGAGCAGTACTTC. It encodes CSASEDPTRHEQYF.

This clonotype was seen a few times. The J gene is TRBJ2-1, the V gene TRBV27; D remains unclear. V was trimmed by 3 bases and J by 7 bases, leaving 10 bases between them. The CDR3 runs to 13 residues. Germline V lookup: CDR1 MNHEY, CDR2 SMNVEV (reference sequence). The CDR3 nucleotides read TGTGCCAGCAGTTTCCTACAGACAAATGAGCAGTTCTTC. It codes for CASSFLQTNEQFF.

The V and J genes are TRBV24-1 and TRBJ2-1; D possibly corresponds to TRBD1 (8 bases). CDR1 and CDR2 from the germline V gene are KGHDR and SFDVKD. V shed 7 bases and J shed 8 bases, with 17 bases lying between them. This CDR3 contains 14 residues. The CDR3: CATSQTGEGDEQFF. The CDR3 nucleotides read TGTGCCACCAGCCAGACAGGGGAGGGCGATGAGCAGTTCTTC.

The rearrangement joins TRBV7-6 to TRBJ2-1; 11 bases are shared with TRBD2. CDR3 length: 17 amino acids. From germline, CDR1 is SGHVS and CDR2 FNYEAQ. The ends lost 5 bases at V and 6 bases at J; junction bases unmatched: 12. The CDR3 DNA follows: TGTGCCAGCAGCGATAGGACTAGCGGGCCCTTTTTCAATGAGCAGTTCTTC. Translating gives CASSDRTSGPFFNEQFF.

The rearrangement joins TRBV18 to TRBJ2-3; 7 nucleotides match TRBD2. CDR3 length: 14 amino acids. Germline V gene lookup returns CDR1 KGHSH and CDR2 LQKENI. V trimming: 3 bases; J trimming: 3 bases; junction bases outside the gene matches: 3. The CDR3 region is CASSPVSGTDTQYF. The CDR3 bases are TGTGCCAGCTCACCTGTTAGCGGGACAGATACGCAGTATTTT. The full variable domain, completed using reference TRBV18 and TRBJ2-3, is NAGVMQNPRHLVRRRGQEARLRCSPMKGHSHVYWYRQLPEEGLKFMVYLQKENIIDESGMPKERFSAEFPKEGPSILRIQQVVRGDSAAYFCASSPVSGTDTQYFGPGTRLTVL.

This clonotype was counted a few times. The chain couples TRBV13 to TRBJ1-2, with D tentatively TRBD1 (5 bases). The CDR3 is 13 amino acids. V was clipped by 3 bases and J by 8 bases, with 13 bases between them. CDR1 and CDR2 (germline): PRHDT, FYEKMQ (reference sequence). The DNA for the CDR3 is TGTGCCAGCAGCTTGGAAAGGGGCGGCGGCTACACCTTC. Protein sequence: CASSLERGGGYTF. The entire variable domain, with the rest obtained from reference TRBV13 and TRBJ1-2, is as follows: AAGVIQSPRHLIKEKRETATLKCYPIPRHDTVYWYQQGPGQDPQFLISFYEKMQSDKGSIPDRFSAQQFSDYHSELNMSSLELGDSALYFCASSLERGGGYTFGSGTRLTVV.

This clonotype was detected ten times or more. The rearrangement uses TRBV4-2 and TRBJ2-2; 9 bases are a match to TRBD2. The CDR3 runs to 14 residues. CDR1 and CDR2 (germline): LGHNA, YNFKEQ. Trimming cost V 4 bases and J 3 bases; bases outside gene matches: 0. CDR3 nucleotide sequence: TGTGCCAGCAGCCTAGCGGGAGACACCGGGGAGCTGTTTTTT. Translating it yields CASSLAGDTGELFF.

This chain connects TRBV27 to TRBJ1-2, with D unresolved. The germline V and J ends were trimmed by 6 bases and 6 bases, with 8 bases remaining between them. Per germline, CDR1 MNHEY and CDR2 SMNVEV (reference sequence). The CDR3 consists of 11 residues. CDR3 DNA: TGTGCCAGCAGACGGGGAAATGGCTACACCTTC. The encoded protein is CASRRGNGYTF.

The V call is TRBV14, the J call TRBJ1-2, with D hard to call. V was clipped by 0 bases and J by 5 bases, with 19 bases between them. This CDR3 has 17 residues. Germline CDR1 is SGHDN and CDR2 is FVKESK. This CDR3 is CASSQDPVRGGPYGYTF. For the CDR3, the DNA is TGTGCCAGCAGCCAAGATCCCGTCCGGGGAGGGCCATATGGCTACACCTTC.

V and J are TRBV27 and TRBJ1-3; tentative D call: TRBD1 (5 bases). The germline gives CDR1 MNHEY, CDR2 SMNVEV (reference sequence). This CDR3 is 14 amino acids long. The ends were cut back, 2 bases at V and 4 bases at J, with 9 bases in the middle. The CDR3 spells CASSLQGGGNTIYF. CDR3 DNA sequence: TGTGCCAGCAGTTTACAGGGAGGGGGAAACACCATATATTTT.

The genes are TRBV4-1 and TRBJ2-1; 8 nucleotides line up with TRBD2. There are 18 residues in the CDR3. J was trimmed by 5 bases and V by 1 base; bases with no gene match: 13. The germline CDR1 and CDR2 sequences are MGHRA and YSYEKL. The CDR3 nucleotides read TGCGCCAGCAGCCAAGTTGCTCCCCGGCGGGAGGAGGACAATGAGCAGTTCTTC. This gives the protein CASSQVAPRREEDNEQFF.

This chain connects TRBV27 to TRBJ2-5, with D perhaps TRBD1 (7 bases). The length of the CDR3 is 15 residues. The germline CDR1 and CDR2 sequences are MNHEY and SMNVEV (reference sequence). Trimming pared 5 bases from V and 1 base from J, leaving 14 bases between. CDR3 coding DNA: TGTGCCAGCAGTGGAGGGACAGCTTTCCAAGAGACCCAGTACTTC. Amino acid sequence: CASSGGTAFQETQYF.

Only a few counts were recorded for this clonotype. This chain connects TRBV5-1 to TRBJ1-4; the match to TRBD1 covers 7 bases. V lost 3 bases and J lost 3; bases outside the gene matches: 5. This CDR3 spans 15 amino acids. Germline assignment: CDR1 SGHRS and CDR2 YFSETQ. The CDR3 DNA sequence: TGCGCCAGCAGCTCTACCGGGACAGCTAATGAAAAACTGTTTTTT. Encoded protein: CASSSTGTANEKLFF.

With respect to this clonotype: A much larger clone lies a single base off, so this may be a read error. The rearrangement joins TRBV12-3 or TRBV12-4 to TRBJ2-2; 8 nucleotides line up with TRBD1. The V and J ends lost 5 bases and 5 bases, in that order; junction bases with no gene match: 7. The CDR3 has 15 residues. In DNA form, the CDR3 reads TGTGCCAGCAGTGCCGGGACAGGAGAGACCGGGGAGCTGTTTTTT. It encodes CASSAGTGETGELFF.

The chain joins TRBV11-2 to TRBJ2-1, with 8 bases aligning to TRBD2. This CDR3 region has 15 residues. V lost 6 bases and J lost 8; bases outside the gene matches: 12. Germline CDR1 is SGHAT and CDR2 is FQNNGV. CDR3 DNA sequence: TGTGCCAGCAGTCCCACGGGGGGACTAGGCGATGAGCAGTTCTTC. Its translation is CASSPTGGLGDEQFF.

The chain combines TRBV5-1 with TRBJ1-5; 8 bases match TRBD1. V dropped 2 bases and J dropped 1; count of bases not matched to a gene: 2. Germline loops: CDR1 SGHRS, CDR2 YFSETQ. This CDR3 comprises 15 residues. CDR3 amino acids: CASSLQGGSNQPQHF. The CDR3 bases are TGCGCCAGCAGCTTACAGGGGGGGAGCAATCAGCCCCAGCATTTT.

This clonotype occurred many times. The CDR3 reads CASSQGSGYTEAFF. The CDR3 DNA is TGTGCCAGCTCCCAGGGAAGCGGCTACACTGAAGCTTTCTTT. The V and J genes are TRBV7-9 and TRBJ1-1; D perhaps matches TRBD1 (5 bases). The CDR3 has 14 residues. Trimming removed 8 bases from V and 3 bases from J, with 16 bases in between. The germline V gene encodes CDR1 SEHNR and CDR2 FQNEAQ (reference sequence).

The chain carries TRBV7-2 and TRBJ2-7; 10 bases are a match to TRBD2. J was trimmed by 5 bases and V by 5 bases; bases with no gene match: 6. Germline V lookup: CDR1 SGHTA, CDR2 FQGNSA. This CDR3 region has 14 residues. Written as DNA, the CDR3 is TGTGCCAGCAGCCCGGGACTAGCGAGGAACGAGCAGTACTTC. Its protein is CASSPGLARNEQYF.

The DNA for the CDR3 is TGTGCCATCAGTGACAAAACAGGGGGGTCAGATACGCAGTATTTT. Residues: CAISDKTGGSDTQYF. The rearrangement joins TRBV10-3 to TRBJ2-3, with 8 bases aligning to TRBD1. Germline CDR1 is ENHRY and CDR2 is SYGVKD. The CDR3 runs 15 residues. After removal of 3 bases from V and 4 bases from J, the junction contained 6 bases not matched to a gene.

The chain is built from TRBV11-3 and TRBJ2-1; D is perhaps TRBD1 (6 bases). V was clipped by 3 bases and J by 3 bases, with 15 bases between them. Germline V gene data show CDR1 as SGHNT and CDR2 as YENEEA. The CDR3 covers 16 residues. The CDR3: CASSLMGARGYNEQFF. The CDR3 coding sequence is TGTGCCAGCAGCTTGATGGGGGCCCGGGGCTACAATGAGCAGTTCTTC.

The rearrangement uses TRBV14 and TRBJ2-7; D is unclear. The germline V gene has CDR1 SGHDN and CDR2 FVKESK. This CDR3 is built from 13 residues. V gave up 1 base and J gave up 0 bases, with 4 bases separating them. The CDR3 DNA is TGTGCCAGCAGCCAAGTGTCCTCCTACGAGCAGTACTTC. This translates into CASSQVSSYEQYF.

This clonotype appeared a few times. V gene TRBV2 combines with J gene TRBJ1-1; tentatively, D is TRBD1 (6 bases). Germline CDR1 is SNHLY and CDR2 is FYNNEI. The ends were cut back, 6 bases at V and 11 bases at J, with 22 bases in the middle. The CDR3 has 14 amino acids. The CDR3 loop reads CASSPETGRLRAFF. The CDR3 nucleotides read TGTGCCAGCAGCCCTGAGACAGGCCGACTACGGGCTTTCTTT.

The chain carries TRBV5-6 and TRBJ2-7; 7 bases agree with TRBD1. The CDR3 runs 13 residues. CDR1 is SGHDT and CDR2 is YYEEEE in the germline V gene. Germline trimming cut 3 bases from V and 5 bases from J; bases unmatched to any gene: 5. Written as DNA, the CDR3 is TGTGCCAGCAGCTACACAGGGGCGGACGAGCAGTACTTC. Translated: CASSYTGADEQYF.

This chain connects TRBV29-1 to TRBJ1-2; D gene ambiguous. CDR3 length: 11 residues. V was pared by 7 bases and J by 7 bases, with 13 bases between. The germline CDR1 and CDR2 sequences are SQVTM and ANQGSEA. CDR3 nucleotides: TGCAGCGCAGTCGGGGAGGTTGGCTACACCTTC. Amino acids: CSAVGEVGYTF.